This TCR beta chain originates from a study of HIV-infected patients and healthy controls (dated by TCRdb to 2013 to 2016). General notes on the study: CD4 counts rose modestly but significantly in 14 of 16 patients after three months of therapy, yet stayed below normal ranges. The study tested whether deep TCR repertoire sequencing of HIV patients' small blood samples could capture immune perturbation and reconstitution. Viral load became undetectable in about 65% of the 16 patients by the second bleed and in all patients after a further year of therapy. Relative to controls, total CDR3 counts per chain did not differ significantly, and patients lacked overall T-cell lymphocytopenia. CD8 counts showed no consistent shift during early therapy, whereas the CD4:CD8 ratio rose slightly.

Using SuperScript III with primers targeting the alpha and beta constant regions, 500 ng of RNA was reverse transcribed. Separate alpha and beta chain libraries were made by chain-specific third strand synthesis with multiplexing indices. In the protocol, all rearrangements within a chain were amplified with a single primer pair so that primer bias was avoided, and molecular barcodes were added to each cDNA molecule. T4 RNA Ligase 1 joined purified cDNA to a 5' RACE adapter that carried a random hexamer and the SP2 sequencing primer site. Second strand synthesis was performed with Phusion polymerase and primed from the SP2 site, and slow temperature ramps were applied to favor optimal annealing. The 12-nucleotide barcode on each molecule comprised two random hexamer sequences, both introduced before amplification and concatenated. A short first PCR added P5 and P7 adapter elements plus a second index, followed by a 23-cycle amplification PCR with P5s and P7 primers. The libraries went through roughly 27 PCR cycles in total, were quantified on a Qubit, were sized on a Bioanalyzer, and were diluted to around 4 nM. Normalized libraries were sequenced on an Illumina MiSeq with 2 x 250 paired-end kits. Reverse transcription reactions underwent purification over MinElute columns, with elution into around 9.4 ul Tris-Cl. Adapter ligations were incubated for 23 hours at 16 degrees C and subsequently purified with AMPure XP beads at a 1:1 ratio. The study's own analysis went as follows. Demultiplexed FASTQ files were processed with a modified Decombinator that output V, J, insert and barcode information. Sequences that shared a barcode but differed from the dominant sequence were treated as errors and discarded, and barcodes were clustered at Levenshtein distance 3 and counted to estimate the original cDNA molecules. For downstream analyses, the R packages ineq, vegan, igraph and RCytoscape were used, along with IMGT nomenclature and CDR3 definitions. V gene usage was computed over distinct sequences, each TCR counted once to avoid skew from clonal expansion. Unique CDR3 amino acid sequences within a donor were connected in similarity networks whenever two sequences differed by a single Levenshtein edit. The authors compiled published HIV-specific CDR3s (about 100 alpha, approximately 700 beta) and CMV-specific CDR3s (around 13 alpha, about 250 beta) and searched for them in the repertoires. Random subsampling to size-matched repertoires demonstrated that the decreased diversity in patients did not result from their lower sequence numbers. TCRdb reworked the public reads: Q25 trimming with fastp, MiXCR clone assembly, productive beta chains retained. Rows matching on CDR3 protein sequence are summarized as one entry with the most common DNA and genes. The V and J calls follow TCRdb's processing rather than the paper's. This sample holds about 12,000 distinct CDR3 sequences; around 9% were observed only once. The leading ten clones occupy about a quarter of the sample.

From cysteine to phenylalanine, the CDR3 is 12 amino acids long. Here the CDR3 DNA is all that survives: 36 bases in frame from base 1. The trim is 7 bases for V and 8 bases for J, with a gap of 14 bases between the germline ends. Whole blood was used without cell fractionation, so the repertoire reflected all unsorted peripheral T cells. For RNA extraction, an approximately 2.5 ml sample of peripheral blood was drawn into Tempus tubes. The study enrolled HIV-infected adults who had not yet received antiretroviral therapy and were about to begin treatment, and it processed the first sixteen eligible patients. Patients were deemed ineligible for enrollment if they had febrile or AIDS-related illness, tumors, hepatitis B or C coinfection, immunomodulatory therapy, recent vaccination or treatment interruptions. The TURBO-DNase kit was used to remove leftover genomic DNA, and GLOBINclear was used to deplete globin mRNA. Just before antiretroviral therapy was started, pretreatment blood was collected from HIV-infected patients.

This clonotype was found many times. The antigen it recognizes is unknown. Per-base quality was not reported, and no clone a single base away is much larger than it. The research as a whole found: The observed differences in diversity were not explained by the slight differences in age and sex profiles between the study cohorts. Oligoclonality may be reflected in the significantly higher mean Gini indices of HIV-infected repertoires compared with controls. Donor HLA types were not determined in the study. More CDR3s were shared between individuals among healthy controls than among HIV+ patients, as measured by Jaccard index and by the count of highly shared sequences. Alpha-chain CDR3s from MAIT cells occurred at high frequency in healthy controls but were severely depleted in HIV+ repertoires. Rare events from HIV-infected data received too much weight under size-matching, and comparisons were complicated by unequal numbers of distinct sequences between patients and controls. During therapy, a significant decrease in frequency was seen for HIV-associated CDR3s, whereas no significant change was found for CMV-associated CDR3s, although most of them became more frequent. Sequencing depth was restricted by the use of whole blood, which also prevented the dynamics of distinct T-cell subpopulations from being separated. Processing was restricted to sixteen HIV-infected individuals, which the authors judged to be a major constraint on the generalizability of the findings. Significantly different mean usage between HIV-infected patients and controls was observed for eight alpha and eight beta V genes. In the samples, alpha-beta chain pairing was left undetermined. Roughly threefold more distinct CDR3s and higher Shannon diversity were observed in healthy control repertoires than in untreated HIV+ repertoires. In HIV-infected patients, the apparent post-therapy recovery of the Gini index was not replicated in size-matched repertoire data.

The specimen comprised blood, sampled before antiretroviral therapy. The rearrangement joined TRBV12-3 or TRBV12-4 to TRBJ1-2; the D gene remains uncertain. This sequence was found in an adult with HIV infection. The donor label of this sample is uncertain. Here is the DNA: TGTGCCAGCACCCTCCCCCCGGGGGGCTACACCTTC. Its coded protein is CASTLPPGGYTF.